One sample yielded the 27 T cell receptor beta chains listed below, sequenced in a study of blood T cell repertoires in COVID-19. Sequencing used immunoSEQ multiplex PCR; TCRdb keeps in-frame clones, though not all of them. The sample shows about 140,000 clones, 88% of them seen only once. Source material: peripheral blood. The receptors originated from an older woman with acute or convalescent COVID-19.

V gene TRBV6-5 combines with J gene TRBJ2-2; 8 bases align to TRBD2. Trimming took 4 bases from V and 6 from J; bases not matched to a gene: 4. There are 14 residues in the CDR3. Germline-derived CDR1 and CDR2 are MNHEY and SVGAGI. CDR3 protein: CASSLAGGSGELFF. CDR3 coding DNA: TGTGCCAGCAGTTTGGCGGGAGGTTCCGGGGAGCTGTTTTTT.

V and J are TRBV30 and TRBJ1-1; the D gene is possibly TRBD1 (5 bases). This CDR3 is built from 14 residues. From germline, CDR1 is GTSNPN and CDR2 SVGIG (reference sequence). The V end lost 0 bases, the J end lost 2 bases, and 10 bases lay between the germline ends. CDR3 nucleotide sequence: TGTGCCTGGAGTGTACAGCAGGGTAACACTGAAGCTTTCTTT. Amino acids: CAWSVQQGNTEAFF.

In nucleotides, the CDR3 is TGCGCCAGCAGCTTGACAGGGGTAGCTGGGACTGAAGCTTTCTTT. Amino acid sequence: CASSLTGVAGTEAFF. The chain uses TRBV5-1 and TRBJ1-1; 7 bases are a match to TRBD1. The CDR3 has 15 amino acids. Trimming took 1 base from V and 5 from J; bases not matched to a gene: 8. Looked up from germline, CDR1 is SGHRS and CDR2 is YFSETQ.

In the case of this clone: An end of the junction does not agree with germline; a read error may underlie this. The CDR3: CPGGDSEKLFF. CDR3 DNA sequence: TGCCCGGGGGGGGATAGTGAAAAACTGTTTTTT. The rearrangement joins TRBV28 to TRBJ1-4; D is possibly TRBD1 (5 bases). The CDR3 sequence is 11 residues long. The V gene's germline CDR1 is MDHEN and CDR2 SYDVKM.

The chain uses TRBV2 and TRBJ2-7; a possible D gene is TRBD1 (6 bases). This CDR3 spans 14 amino acids. CDR1 and CDR2 (germline): SNHLY, FYNNEI. Trimming pared 2 bases from V and 4 bases from J, leaving 12 bases between. CDR3: CASSEQGIRYEQYF. As DNA, the CDR3 is TGTGCCAGCAGTGAACAGGGGATTCGGTACGAGCAGTACTTC.

The chain joins TRBV7-9 to TRBJ2-7; D is undetermined. Germline CDR1 is SEHNR and CDR2 is FQNEAQ (reference sequence). Trimming cost V 1 base and J 4 bases, with 14 bases left between them. The CDR3 length is 15 residues. The CDR3 loop reads CASSLGPPSEYEQYF. CDR3 in DNA: TGTGCCAGCAGCTTAGGGCCCCCGTCCGAATACGAGCAGTACTTC.

The chain links TRBV11-3 to TRBJ2-1; TRBD1 aligns across 8 bases. The germline gives CDR1 SGHNT, CDR2 YENEEA. The ends lost 0 bases at V and 1 base at J; junction bases unmatched: 8. The CDR3 consists of 18 residues. The CDR3 DNA reads TGTGCCAGCAGCTTAGAACAGGGGGGAACGGGGTCCTACAATGAGCAGTTCTTC. Protein sequence: CASSLEQGGTGSYNEQFF.

The chain employs TRBV6-6 and TRBJ2-2; TRBD2 agrees at 7 bases. The CDR3 is 16 amino acids. V was pared by 6 bases and J by 3 bases, with 10 bases of the junction left unmatched. Germline V gene sequence: CDR1 MNHNY, CDR2 SVGAGI (reference sequence). The CDR3 DNA sequence: TGTGCCAGCAGCCTCCTTGGGAGGGGCGACACCGGGGAGCTGTTTTTT. Encoded protein: CASSLLGRGDTGELFF.

The V and J genes are TRBV19 and TRBJ2-1; tentative D call: TRBD2 (5 bases). The CDR3 has 15 residues. Trimming left V 0 bases short and J 2 bases short, with 8 bases between. Germline CDR1 and CDR2: LNHDA and SQIVND (reference sequence). The CDR3 here is CASSIDSGTYNEQFF. CDR3 DNA: TGTGCCAGTAGTATAGATTCGGGGACCTACAATGAGCAGTTCTTC.

This chain links TRBV5-6 with TRBJ1-5, with D unclear. V lost 0 bases and J lost 7, with 8 bases in between. Germline CDR1 is SGHDT and CDR2 is YYEEEE. The CDR3 has 13 amino acids. CDR3 DNA: TGTGCCAGCAGCTTGGGAGTGTCCCAGCCCCAGCATTTT. It specifies CASSLGVSQPQHF.

This CDR3 reads CASSPPRERTDTQYF. The CDR3, as DNA: TGTGCCAGCAGCCCCCCGAGGGAGCGAACAGATACGCAGTATTTT. The chain links TRBV6-2 or TRBV6-3 to TRBJ2-3; tentative D call: TRBD2 (5 bases). Germline CDR1 and CDR2: MNHEY and SVGEGT. The ends were cut back, 6 bases at V and 3 bases at J, with 16 bases in the middle. The CDR3 covers 15 residues.

The chain uses TRBV5-4 and TRBJ2-7, with 8 bases matching TRBD2. The CDR3 length is 15 residues. The J segment lost 4 bases and the V segment lost 5 bases, leaving 11 bases of the junction unmatched. Germline loops: CDR1 SGHNT, CDR2 YYREEE (reference sequence). The chain's CDR3 is CASSRLAGLKYEQYF. In DNA form, the CDR3 reads TGTGCCAGCAGTCGCTTAGCGGGGTTGAAATACGAGCAGTACTTC.

This sequence joins TRBV5-1 and TRBJ2-5; a weak D match, TRBD2 (5 bases). CDR3 length equals 15 residues. V was trimmed by 2 bases and J by 5 bases, leaving 16 bases between them. The V gene's germline CDR1 is SGHRS and CDR2 YFSETQ. CDR3 residues: CASSFFGAGGETQYF. The CDR3 DNA is TGCGCCAGCAGCTTCTTCGGCGCGGGTGGGGAGACCCAGTACTTC.

This clone was seen only once. The chain employs TRBV28 and TRBJ2-3; 15 bases map to TRBD2. V shed 4 bases and J 3 bases; nucleotides not matched to a gene: 2. Germline CDR1 and CDR2: MDHEN and SYDVKM. The CDR3 is 16 amino acids. The CDR3 loop reads CASSSGTSGGTDTQYF. CDR3 nucleotide sequence: TGTGCCAGCAGTTCGGGGACTAGCGGGGGGACAGATACGCAGTATTTT.

The rearrangement uses TRBV3-1 (or the pseudogene TRBV3-2) and TRBJ2-4; the D gene is possibly TRBD1 (7 bases). The V gene's germline CDR1 is LGHDT and CDR2 YNNKEL (reference sequence). The V gene lost 3 bases and the J gene lost 3 bases, with 12 bases spanning the gap. The CDR3 has 15 residues. The CDR3 sequence is CASSHRGTDKNIQYF. CDR3 bases: TGTGCCAGCAGCCACCGCGGGACAGACAAAAACATTCAGTACTTC.

CDR3 nucleotides: TGTGCCAGCCTGATGGGGGGAAGATTCACTGAAGCTTTCTTT. Protein product: CASLMGGRFTEAFF. The V and J genes are TRBV5-6 and TRBJ1-1, with D possibly matching TRBD1 (5 bases). CDR3 size: 14 residues. CDR1 is SGHDT, CDR2 YYEEEE, per germline. Trimming took 7 bases from V and 4 from J, leaving 17 bases between them.

The chain recombines TRBV12-3 or TRBV12-4 with TRBJ1-5, with D possibly being TRBD1 (5 bases). The CDR3 runs to 13 residues. Deletions cut 9 bases from V and 4 bases from J, with 13 bases between. The CDR3 DNA is TGTGCCAGTCACACAGGAGGGAATCAGCCCCAGCATTTT. Translation: CASHTGGNQPQHF.

This rearrangement joins TRBV19 to TRBJ1-2, with TRBD1 identical over 9 bases. V lost 6 bases and J lost 3; bases outside the gene matches: 8. Germline V gene sequence: CDR1 LNHDA, CDR2 SQIVND (reference sequence). The CDR3 consists of 15 residues. The CDR3 sequence is CASSPPRTGDYGYTF. In DNA form, the CDR3 reads TGTGCCAGTAGCCCCCCTCGGACAGGGGACTATGGCTACACCTTC.

DNA of the CDR3: TGTGCCAGCAGTTTTTCGCAGGGGGTTCGTCTGTTTTTT. Amino acids: CASSFSQGVRLFF. This rearrangement joins TRBV27 to TRBJ1-4; 7 bases map to TRBD1. CDR3 size: 13 residues. The V gene end was trimmed by 3 bases and the J gene end by 14 bases; junction bases not matched to a gene: 9. Germline V CDR1 and CDR2: MNHEY, SMNVEV (reference sequence).

The chain employs TRBV6-6 and TRBJ1-5; TRBD1 agrees at 7 bases. Germline values: CDR1 MNHNY, CDR2 SVGAGI (reference sequence). Germline trimming cut 2 bases from V and 4 bases from J; bases unmatched to any gene: 2. The CDR3 loop spans 14 amino acids. In DNA form, the CDR3 reads TGTGCCAGCAGTTACACGACAGGGAATCAGCCCCAGCATTTT. Protein product: CASSYTTGNQPQHF.

The chain couples TRBV5-4 to TRBJ1-2, with D possibly matching TRBD1 (6 bases). Germline V lookup: CDR1 SGHNT, CDR2 YYREEE (reference sequence). This CDR3 is 16 amino acids long. Trimming took 5 bases from V and 4 from J, leaving 21 bases between them. CDR3 protein: CASRLGHARGTYGYTF. CDR3 nucleotides: TGTGCCAGCAGACTGGGACATGCTAGGGGAACCTATGGCTACACCTTC.

This sequence joins TRBV3-1 (or the pseudogene TRBV3-2) and TRBJ2-2; D unresolved. The V gene's germline CDR1 is LGHDT and CDR2 YNNKEL (reference sequence). The length of the CDR3 is 11 residues. V lost 4 bases to trimming and J lost 8 bases, with 5 bases between them. CDR3 in amino acids: CASSLPGELFF. In nucleotides, the CDR3 is TGTGCCAGCAGCCTCCCGGGGGAGCTGTTTTTT.

The CDR3: CASSWRTGEDYGYTF. CDR3 nucleotide sequence: TGTGCCAGCAGCTGGCGGACAGGGGAGGACTATGGCTACACCTTC. The gene calls are TRBV7-2 and TRBJ1-2; 9 bases map to TRBD1. There are 15 residues in the CDR3. J was trimmed by 3 bases and V by 4 bases; bases with no gene match: 6. From germline, CDR1 is SGHTA and CDR2 FQGNSA.

The chain employs TRBV14 and TRBJ1-1; D possibly corresponds to TRBD1 (5 bases). V lost 1 base and J 2 bases, leaving 11 bases between the germline ends. CDR1 is SGHDN, CDR2 FVKESK, per germline. The CDR3 length is 15 residues. The chain's CDR3 is CASSQVWGRNTEAFF. CDR3 nucleotide sequence: TGTGCCAGCAGCCAAGTTTGGGGCCGAAACACTGAAGCTTTCTTT. The variable domain in full, with the rest retrieved from reference TRBV14 and TRBJ1-1, is EAGVTQFPSHSVIEKGQTVTLRCDPISGHDNLYWYRRVMGKEIKFLLHFVKESKQDESGMPNNRFLAERTGGTYSTLKVQPAELEDSGVYFCASSQVWGRNTEAFFGQGTRLTVV.

This sequence joins TRBV7-3 and TRBJ1-1; 7 positions agree with TRBD1. This CDR3 contains 13 residues. V lost 5 bases to trimming and J lost 6 bases; unmatched junction nucleotides: 6. Germline V gene sequence: CDR1 SGHTA, CDR2 FQGTGA. CDR3 sequence reads: CASSTQGGAEAFF. The CDR3 DNA reads as TGTGCCAGCAGCACTCAGGGGGGTGCTGAAGCTTTCTTT.

V is TRBV13 and J is TRBJ2-7, with unresolved D. Germline V gene data show CDR1 as PRHDT and CDR2 as FYEKMQ (reference sequence). The CDR3 covers 17 residues. V lost 3 bases and J lost 4, with 22 bases in between. CDR3 protein: CASSLGLTSRGGYEQYF. The CDR3 DNA reads TGTGCCAGCAGCTTGGGTCTGACGAGCCGCGGTGGGTACGAGCAGTACTTC.

The CDR3 DNA is TGTGCCAGCGGAAGGGGGGGGGCCTCGTACAATGAGCAGTTCTTC. This codes for CASGRGGASYNEQFF. The rearrangement uses TRBV7-2 and TRBJ2-1; possible D gene TRBD2, 7 bases. This CDR3 is built from 15 residues. Germline CDR1 reads SGHTA; CDR2 reads FQGNSA. Trimming stripped 8 bases from V and 4 bases from J, with 18 bases between.